The rows below give T cell receptor beta chains drawn from one sample of a study of blood T cell repertoires in COVID-19. Produced via immunoSEQ multiplex PCR; TCRdb's table is partial and in-frame only. Among some 120,000 clones listed, 71% were seen once. Sequencing was performed on peripheral blood. Receptor source: a human donor with acute or convalescent COVID-19. The donor label of this sample is uncertain. The CDR3 runs from the conserved cysteine through the conserved F or W. Clone size is not always given. Where it is, it says once, few, many or a class for expanded clones.

V	size	length	CDR3
TRBV11-3	NA	13	CASSQGATETQYF
TRBV18	NA	15	CASSPRGDINYGYTF
TRBV6-4	NA	12	CASSGTNEKLFF
TRBV7-2	NA	16	CASSFFPVLSTDTQYF
TRBV3-1/TRBV3-2	few	12	CASSRHQAPLHF
TRBV3-1/TRBV3-2	NA	17	CASSLGTSGGPQETQYF
TRBV18	NA	16	CASSPPTMGATYEQYF
TRBV5-6	NA	15	CASSSRTGGDEKLFF
TRBV7-8	NA	13	CASSLQGNTEAFF
TRBV2	NA	14	CASTRTASNQPQHF
TRBV6-5	few	12	CASRTGGNEQFF
TRBV6-1	NA	13	CASSEYAFSPLHF
TRBV5-1	NA	15	CASSLGQLIGEKLFF
TRBV10-1	NA	12	CASSRGSEPQHF
TRBV24-1	many	16	CATSDFSQSNTGELFF
TRBV19	few	15	CASSTGTSGVNEQFF
TRBV11-3	NA	17	CASSLGPPGQDNSPLHF
TRBV24-1	few	12	CATSKTGDGYTF
TRBV12-3/TRBV12-4	NA	13	CASSNRIGETQYF
TRBV4-1	NA	16	CASSHRPGSSNQPQHF
TRBV6-6	few	13	CASRLDSNQPQHF
TRBV9	NA	14	CASSPSTGRTEAFF
TRBV27	NA	17	CASSPDRGTSYNSPLHF
TRBV6-5	once	15	CASTPVDSSNQPQHF
TRBV28	NA	16	CASSARSGGGNSPLHF
TRBV7-6	few	14	CASSARTGPDEQFF
TRBV5-6	NA	16	CASSLAGTGGIYGYTF
TRBV24-1	NA	12	CATSQGGRGYTF
TRBV19	NA	14	CASSMPTGGAEAFF
TRBV7-9	NA	16	CASSLAYGISGNTIYF
TRBV7-2	NA	16	CASSLFGGGPGDEQFF
TRBV7-9	NA	12	CASSSLSYGYTF
TRBV5-6	NA	13	CASSSRGTYGYTF
TRBV27	NA	15	CASSTRTVGNSPLHF
TRBV18	few	16	CASSPLRTGEGEKLFF
TRBV10-2	NA	13	CATRQGAADTQYF
TRBV2	few	15	CASRDGTSGEGTQYF
TRBV5-1	NA	13	CASSWTAQETQYF
TRBV3-1/TRBV3-2	NA	12	CASSQAIGGYTF
TRBV4-2	NA	16	CASSQDPAGGPGELFF
TRBV29-1	NA	15	CSVEDGTANTGELFF
TRBV2	NA	16	CASSMDREGSGNTIYF
TRBV5-1	NA	13	CATQGTGNTEAFF
TRBV3-1/TRBV3-2	many	16	CASSQDLLQPNSPLHF
TRBV4-2	NA	16	CASSQGGGGPYETQYF
TRBV5-8	many	14	CASSLEQGAGGYTF
TRBV25-1	few	14	CASAHPQGGNEQFF
TRBV15	NA	14	CATLKWGLNQPQHF
TRBV14	NA	16	CASSQDFGVGTDTQYF
TRBV10-3	NA	15	CAIRGAGRPNNEQFF
TRBV11-3	NA	15	CASSPGGPGTGELFF
TRBV11-3	NA	15	CASSSGQGNTGELFF
TRBV7-8	NA	13	CASSRTGADTQYF
TRBV5-1	once	15	CASSQPGQDNSPLHF
TRBV2	NA	14	CASTGTGGFTEAFF